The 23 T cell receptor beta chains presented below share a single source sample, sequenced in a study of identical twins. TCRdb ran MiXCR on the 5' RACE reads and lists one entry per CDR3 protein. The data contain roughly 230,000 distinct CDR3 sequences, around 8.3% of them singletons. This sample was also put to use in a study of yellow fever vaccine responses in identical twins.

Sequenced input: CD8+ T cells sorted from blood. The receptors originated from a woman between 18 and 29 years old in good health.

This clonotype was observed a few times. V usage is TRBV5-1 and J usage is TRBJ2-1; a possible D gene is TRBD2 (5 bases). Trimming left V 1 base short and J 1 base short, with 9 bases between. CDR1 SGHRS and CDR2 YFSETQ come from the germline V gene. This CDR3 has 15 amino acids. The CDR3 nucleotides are TGCGCCAGCAGCTTGCTCAGAGGGTCCTACAATGAGCAGTTCTTC. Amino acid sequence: CASSLLRGSYNEQFF.

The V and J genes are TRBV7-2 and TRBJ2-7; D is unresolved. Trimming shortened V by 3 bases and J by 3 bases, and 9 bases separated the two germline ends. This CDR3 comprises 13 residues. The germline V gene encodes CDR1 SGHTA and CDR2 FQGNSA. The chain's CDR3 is CASSFLQVYEQYF. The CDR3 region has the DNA TGTGCCAGCAGCTTTCTGCAGGTCTACGAGCAGTACTTC.

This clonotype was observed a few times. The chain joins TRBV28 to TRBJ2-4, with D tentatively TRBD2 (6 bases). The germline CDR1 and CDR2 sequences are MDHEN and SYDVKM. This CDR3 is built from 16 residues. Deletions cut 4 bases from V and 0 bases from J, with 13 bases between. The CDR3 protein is CASSSPEGLAKNIQYF. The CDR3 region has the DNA TGTGCCAGCAGTTCCCCGGAGGGACTAGCCAAAAACATTCAGTACTTC.

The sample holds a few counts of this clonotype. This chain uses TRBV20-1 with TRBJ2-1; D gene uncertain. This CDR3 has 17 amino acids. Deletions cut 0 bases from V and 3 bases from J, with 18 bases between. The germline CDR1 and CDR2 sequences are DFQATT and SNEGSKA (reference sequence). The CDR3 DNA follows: TGCAGTGCTAGAGACCCGAACCCTAGTGCCGACTACAATGAGCAGTTCTTC. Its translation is CSARDPNPSADYNEQFF.

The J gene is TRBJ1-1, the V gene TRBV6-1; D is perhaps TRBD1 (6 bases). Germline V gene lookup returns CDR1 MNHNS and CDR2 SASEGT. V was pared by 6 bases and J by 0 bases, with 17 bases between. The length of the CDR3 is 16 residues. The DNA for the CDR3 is TGTGCCAGCAGCCTTACAGGGAACCCCTTGAACACTGAAGCTTTCTTT. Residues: CASSLTGNPLNTEAFF.

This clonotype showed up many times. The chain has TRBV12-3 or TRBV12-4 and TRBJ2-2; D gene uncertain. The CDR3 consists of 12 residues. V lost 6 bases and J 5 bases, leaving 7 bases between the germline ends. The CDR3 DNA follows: TGTGCCAGCAGGCAGTGGACCGGGGAGCTGTTTTTT. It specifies CASRQWTGELFF.

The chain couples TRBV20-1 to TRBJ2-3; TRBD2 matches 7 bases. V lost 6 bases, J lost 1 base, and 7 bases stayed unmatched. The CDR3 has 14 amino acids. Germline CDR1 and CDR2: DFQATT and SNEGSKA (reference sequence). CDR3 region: CSAVREARTDTQYF. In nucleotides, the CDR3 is TGCAGTGCAGTCCGGGAGGCCCGCACAGATACGCAGTATTTT.

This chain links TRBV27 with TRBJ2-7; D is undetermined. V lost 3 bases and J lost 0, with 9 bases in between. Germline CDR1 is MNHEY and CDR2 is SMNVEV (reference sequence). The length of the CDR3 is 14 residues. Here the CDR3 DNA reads TGTGCCAGCAGTTTCGAGATGAGCTCCTACGAGCAGTACTTC. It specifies CASSFEMSSYEQYF.

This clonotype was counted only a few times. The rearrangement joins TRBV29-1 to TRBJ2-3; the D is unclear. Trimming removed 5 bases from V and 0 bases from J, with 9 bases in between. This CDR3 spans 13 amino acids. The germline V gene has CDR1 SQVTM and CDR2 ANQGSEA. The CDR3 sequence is CSVNKDSTDTQYF. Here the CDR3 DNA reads TGCAGCGTTAACAAGGATAGCACAGATACGCAGTATTTT.

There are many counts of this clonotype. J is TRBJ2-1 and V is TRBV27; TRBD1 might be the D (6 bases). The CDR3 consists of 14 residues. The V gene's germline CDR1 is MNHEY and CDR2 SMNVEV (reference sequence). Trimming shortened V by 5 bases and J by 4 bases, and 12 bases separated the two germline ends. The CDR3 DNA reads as TGTGCCAGCAGTCCTCGGGACAATTACAATGAGCAGTTCTTC. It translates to CASSPRDNYNEQFF.

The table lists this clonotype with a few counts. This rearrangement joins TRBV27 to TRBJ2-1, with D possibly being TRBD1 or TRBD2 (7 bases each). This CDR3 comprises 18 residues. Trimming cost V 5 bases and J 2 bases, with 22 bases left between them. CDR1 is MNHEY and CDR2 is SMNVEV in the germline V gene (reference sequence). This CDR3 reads CASSQGEGAPLTYNEQFF. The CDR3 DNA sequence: TGTGCCAGCAGTCAGGGGGAGGGGGCTCCCCTTACCTACAATGAGCAGTTCTTC.

CDR3 residues: CASSFPVAGLGQETQYF. In DNA form, the CDR3 reads TGTGCCAGCAGCTTCCCTGTCGCGGGATTGGGTCAAGAGACCCAGTACTTC. J is TRBJ2-5 and V is TRBV7-9; D perhaps matches TRBD2 (6 bases). Per germline, CDR1 SEHNR and CDR2 FQNEAQ (reference sequence). The V end was cut by 3 bases, the J end by 2 bases, with 19 bases between. This CDR3 contains 17 residues.

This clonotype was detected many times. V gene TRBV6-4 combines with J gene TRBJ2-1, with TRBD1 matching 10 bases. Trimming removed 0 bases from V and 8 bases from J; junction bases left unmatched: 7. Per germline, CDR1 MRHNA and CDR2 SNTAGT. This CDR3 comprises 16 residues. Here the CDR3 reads CASSDSRQGAVDEQFF. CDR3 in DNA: TGTGCCAGCAGTGACTCGAGACAGGGGGCGGTCGATGAGCAGTTCTTC.

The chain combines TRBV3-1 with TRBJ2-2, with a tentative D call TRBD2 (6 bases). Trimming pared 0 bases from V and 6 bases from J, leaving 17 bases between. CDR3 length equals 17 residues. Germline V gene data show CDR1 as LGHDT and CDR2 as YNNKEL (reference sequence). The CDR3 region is CASSQDGGILSAGELFF. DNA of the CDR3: TGTGCCAGCAGCCAAGATGGCGGGATACTGAGCGCCGGGGAGCTGTTTTTT.

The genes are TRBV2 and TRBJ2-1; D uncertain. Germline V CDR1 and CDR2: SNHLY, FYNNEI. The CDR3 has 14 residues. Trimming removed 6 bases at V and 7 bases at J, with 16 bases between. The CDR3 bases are TGTGCCAGCAGCCAGGACGTATTGGAGAATGAGCAGTTCTTC. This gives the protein CASSQDVLENEQFF.

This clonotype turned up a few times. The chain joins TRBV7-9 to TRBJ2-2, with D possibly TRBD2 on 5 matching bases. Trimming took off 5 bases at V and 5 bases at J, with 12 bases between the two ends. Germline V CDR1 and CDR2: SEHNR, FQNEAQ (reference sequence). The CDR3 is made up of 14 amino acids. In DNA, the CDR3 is TGTGCCAGCAGCGTGACTCTAGCTACCGGGGAGCTGTTTTTT. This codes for CASSVTLATGELFF.

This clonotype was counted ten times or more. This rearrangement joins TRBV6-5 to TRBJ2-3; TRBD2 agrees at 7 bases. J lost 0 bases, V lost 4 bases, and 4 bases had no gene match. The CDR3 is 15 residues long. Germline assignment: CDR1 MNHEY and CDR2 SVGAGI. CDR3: CASSSRDYSTDTQYF. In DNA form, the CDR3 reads TGTGCCAGCAGTTCAAGGGACTACAGCACAGATACGCAGTATTTT.

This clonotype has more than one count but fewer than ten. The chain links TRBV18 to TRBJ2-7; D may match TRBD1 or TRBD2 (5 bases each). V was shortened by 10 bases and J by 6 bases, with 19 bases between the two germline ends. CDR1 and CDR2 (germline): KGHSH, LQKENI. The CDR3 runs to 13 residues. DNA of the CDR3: TGTGCCACCTCCGGGGACCGACTCACCGAGCAGTACTTC. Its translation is CATSGDRLTEQYF.

The CDR3 spells CASSQGRTDTQYF. The CDR3 DNA sequence: TGCGCCAGCAGCCAAGGCCGCACAGATACGCAGTATTTT. The chain employs TRBV4-3 and TRBJ2-3; D is ambiguous. CDR1 is LGHNA and CDR2 is YSLEER in the germline V gene. The CDR3 is 13 amino acids. V was pared by 1 base and J by 1 base, with 3 bases between.

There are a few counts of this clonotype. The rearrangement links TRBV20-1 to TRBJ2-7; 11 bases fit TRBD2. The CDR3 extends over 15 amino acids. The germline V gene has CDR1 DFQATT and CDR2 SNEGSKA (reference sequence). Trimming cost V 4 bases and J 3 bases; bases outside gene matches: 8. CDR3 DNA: TGCAGTGCTAACGACCTGGGACTAGCGGACTACGAGCAGTACTTC. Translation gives CSANDLGLADYEQYF.

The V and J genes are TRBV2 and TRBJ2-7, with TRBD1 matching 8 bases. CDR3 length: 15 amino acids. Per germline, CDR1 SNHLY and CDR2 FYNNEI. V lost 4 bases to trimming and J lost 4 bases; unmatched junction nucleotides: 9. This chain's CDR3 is CASSGAQGAVYEQYF. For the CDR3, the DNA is TGTGCCAGCAGTGGGGCCCAGGGGGCGGTGTACGAGCAGTACTTC.

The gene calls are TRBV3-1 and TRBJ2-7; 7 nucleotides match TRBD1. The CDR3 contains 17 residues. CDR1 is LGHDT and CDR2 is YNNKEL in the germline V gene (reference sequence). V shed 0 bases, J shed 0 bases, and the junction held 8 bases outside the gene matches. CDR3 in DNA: TGTGCCAGCAGCCAAGATCCCACACGGGACAGCTCCTACGAGCAGTACTTC. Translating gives CASSQDPTRDSSYEQYF.

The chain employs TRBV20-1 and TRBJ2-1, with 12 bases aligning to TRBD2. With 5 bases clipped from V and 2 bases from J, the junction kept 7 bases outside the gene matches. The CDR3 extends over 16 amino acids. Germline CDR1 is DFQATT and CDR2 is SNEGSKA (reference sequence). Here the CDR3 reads CSAFSRTSGAYNEQFF. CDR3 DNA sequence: TGCAGTGCTTTTTCGAGGACTAGCGGGGCCTACAATGAGCAGTTCTTC.